This T cell receptor beta chain was sequenced in a study of spatial heterogeneity in lung cancer. Study background: The approximately 70 donors had untreated early-stage non-small cell lung cancer. Detected beta-chain sequences consistently exceeded alpha-chain sequences. On average, each unique TCR and UMI combination appeared more than ten times in raw reads.

Germline CDR1 reads ENHRY; CDR2 reads SYGVKD. The CDR3 contains 14 residues. V shed 4 bases, J shed 2 bases, and the junction held 3 bases outside the gene matches. This sample's time point: blood at routine non-recurrence follow-up after resection. The input material, whole RNA from tumor, nontumor lung or frozen PBMC, was sequenced unsorted. This clonotype was found many times. TCRdb called the 5' RACE reads again in MiXCR, with one record for every CDR3 protein. The data hold around 120,000 distinct CDR3 sequences, with approximately 12% observed a single time. The chain couples TRBV10-3 to TRBJ2-7, with 9 bases aligning to TRBD1. The receptor was isolated from a male donor with early-stage non-small cell lung cancer. This material consisted of PBMCs, taken at follow-up. The CDR3 region has the DNA TGTGCCATCAGTGGACAGGGGGGGGCCTACGAGCAGTACTTC. This sequence encodes CAISGQGGAYEQYF.